This T cell receptor beta chain came from a study of tumor and adjacent non-tumor tissue in lung cancer. Regarding the study as a whole: Shorter survival was associated with higher TCR diversity in tumors.

Three rounds of nested PCR, following a modified ARM-PCR protocol, produced the TCRbeta library. Each CDR3 protein is one row after TCRdb ran MiXCR on the multiplex PCR reads. Of 90,000 to 100,000 distinct CDR3 sequences in the sample, 75% to 85% were seen once. The template was RNA from unsorted bulk tissue. Distant lung tissue was collected more than 3 cm away from the tumor edge. Chemotherapy-naive patients with new lung cancer underwent thoracic surgery in China, August–late 2014. CDR1 and CDR2 from the germline V gene are SEHNR and FQNEAQ (reference sequence). The CDR3 has 12 amino acids. As for this clonotype: Its antigen is still unknown. A much bigger clone sits one base away, suggesting this may be a read error.

This receptor was obtained from a man aged 60 to 69 with small cell lung cancer. Sequences were obtained from distant non-tumor lung tissue. This rearrangement joins TRBV7-9 to TRBJ2-1, with a weak D call TRBD2 (5 bases). The CDR3 bases are TGTGCCAACAGCTTAGAGGGCAATGAGCAGTTCTTC. As protein: CANSLEGNEQFF.